Sequencing of this T cell receptor (beta chain) was carried out in a study of T cells in women clearing cervical HPV infection. With respect to this clone: The CDR3 end is not reached by the read, which stops 3 residues before it; the germline J gene fills it in.

This CDR3 contains 13 residues. The germline V and J ends were trimmed by 7 bases and 5 bases, with 12 bases remaining between them. This table comes from immunoSEQ multiplex PCR, and its TCRdb copy is limited to in-frame clones, with some not included. This sample's table reports some 30,000 clones. The sequenced material came from blood buffy coat. The chain joins TRBV12-3 or TRBV12-4 to TRBJ2-4, with D unclear. The sequence was obtained from a woman aged 18-70 years with a cervical HPV16 infection that either progressed to CIN3+ or cleared (not recorded which). CDR3 in amino acids: CASTPWPQNIQYF. Incomplete CDR3 DNA: TGTGCCAGCACCCCGTGGCCCCAAAACATT.